Listed below are T cell receptor beta chains from one sample, sequenced in a study of Ad26.COV2.S vaccination and SARS-CoV-2 variants. Sequencing was performed with immunoSEQ multiplex PCR; in TCRdb, only in-frame clones are kept and a portion is missing. The table records around 320,000 clones, around four fifths of them present only once. Source: peripheral blood, taken in a trial of Ad26.COV2.S vaccine versus placebo. All receptors come from a person between 18 and 65 years old who received the Ad26.COV2.S COVID-19 vaccine or a placebo. Both conserved end residues are trimmed from each CDR3. Each record gives: clone size, J gene, V gene, CDR3 protein. The size entry is marked missing in some rows and otherwise reads once, few, many or a size class.

few,TRBJ2-7,TRBV5-6,ASGTSGGVSYEQY
NA,TRBJ1-1,TRBV11-2,ASRDDISNTEAF
once,TRBJ1-5,TRBV24-1,ATSGGGSPQH
once,TRBJ1-5,TRBV21-1,ASVARDGDSNQPQH
NA,TRBJ2-6,TRBV3-1/TRBV3-2,ASSPGAGANVLT
NA,TRBJ1-6,TRBV4-2,ASSQDPDNTRPLH
NA,TRBJ2-3,TRBV18,ASSPQRLEYTDTQY
NA,TRBJ1-1,TRBV2,ATSGTGRAF
NA,TRBJ2-3,TRBV18,ASSPNRGSTDTQY
NA,TRBJ1-2,TRBV28,ASSSRTPTSGYT
NA,TRBJ2-3,TRBV6-5,ASGRISTDTQY
NA,TRBJ1-4,TRBV29-1,SVEGLGGEKLF
NA,TRBJ1-6,TRBV2,ASSSRVPVDSPLH
NA,TRBJ1-5,TRBV19,ASSGTGQNQPQH
NA,TRBJ2-1,TRBV7-2,ASSLTGGEQF
NA,TRBJ1-5,TRBV6-5,ASSLGTGPNQPQH
NA,TRBJ2-5,TRBV5-5,ASSLPQGQETQY
NA,TRBJ2-2,TRBV19,ASRAHANTGELF
NA,TRBJ2-7,TRBV5-1,ASSFPGTGGREQY
NA,TRBJ2-6,TRBV18,ASSPGGANVLT
once,TRBJ2-3,TRBV9,ASSVRGTYSTDTQY
NA,TRBJ2-7,TRBV5-1,ASSSTTGYEQY
once,TRBJ1-3,TRBV10-3,AISQDSSSDSDTIY
NA,TRBJ1-4,TRBV14,ASSQREWGAKKLF
few,TRBJ1-1,TRBV11-2,ASSLSAGMNTEAF
NA,TRBJ2-1,TRBV14,ASSQVALFNEQF
few,TRBJ1-1,TRBV27,ASSLFGTGVHTEAF
NA,TRBJ1-5,TRBV27,ASSPTRVHNQPQH
once,TRBJ2-1,TRBV2,ASSPDPGGQF
NA,TRBJ1-4,TRBV5-1,ASSLAGQAREKLF
NA,TRBJ2-7,TRBV3-1/TRBV3-2,ASSPAPDSYEQY
few,TRBJ1-2,TRBV29-1,SASAGRGYGYT
few,TRBJ1-4,TRBV7-6,ASSLDQINEKLF
NA,TRBJ2-1,TRBV5-1,ASSLWTSNEQF
NA,TRBJ1-2,TRBV7-9,ASTPQGATSSGYT
NA,TRBJ1-1,TRBV5-1,ASSEGETGDTEAF
NA,TRBJ2-5,TRBV11-2,ASSLDLVSGGASETQY
once,TRBJ2-3,TRBV7-7,ASSLGARDTQY
NA,TRBJ2-7,TRBV7-2,ASSLVWDRGYEQY
NA,TRBJ2-3,TRBV5-1,ASTESGRSTDTQY
few,TRBJ2-6,TRBV6-2/TRBV6-3,ASSLLSGRGSSGANVLT
NA,TRBJ2-1,TRBV7-2,ASSLPEEQF
NA,TRBJ2-7,TRBV7-9,ASSFTGRPYEQY
once,TRBJ2-2,TRBV10-3,AISQYPAGNTGELF